This T cell receptor beta chain is drawn from a study of shared clonotypes between healthy human individuals. Study background: Each donor's CD4 naive and CD4 memory cells filled three plates apiece, CD8 naive two, and CD8 memory one. Broader study findings: Clonotype sharing levels among donors were expected to vary with sequencing depth.

Several immunoSEQ 96-well plates shared each subset's DNA, each plate a replicate. Here immunoSEQ multiplex PCR was the method, and the copy in TCRdb shows in-frame clones only, minus some. The table shows some 900,000 clones, with less than 85% occurring only once. Healthy adults negative for HIV, lacking recent acute infections or vaccinations, served as donors. In the case of this clone: Its cognate antigen is unknown.

This receptor was identified in a man between 18 and 35 years old in good health. The sequenced sample consisted of memory CD4+ T cells sorted from blood. Subset specified: CD45RA-negative fraction.

CDR3 residues: CAWRLMRGEQYF. In DNA, the CDR3 is TGTGCCTGGAGGCTCATGAGGGGTGAGCAGTACTTC. This rearrangement joins TRBV30 to TRBJ2-7; D may be TRBD1 or TRBD2 (5 bases each). Trimming shortened V by 3 bases and J by 7 bases, and 13 bases separated the two germline ends. Germline V CDR1 and CDR2: GTSNPN, SVGIG (reference sequence). CDR3 size: 12 residues.